This T cell receptor beta chain was profiled in a study of T cell responses to AZD1222 COVID-19 vaccine. Whole-study results and caveats: Epitopes outside B.1.351 and B.1.1.7 mutated regions reportedly drew nearly half of spike TCRs. Only five or six individuals given AZD1222 were seropositive at baseline. The donors showed a predominance of white British ancestry and of females, with possible underestimation of clonal diversity. Across spike, vaccine-associated CD4 TCRs were found, dominant at 160-218 and 743-854.

TCRdb's table, derived via immunoSEQ multiplex PCR, lists solely in-frame clones and lacks some. The repertoire consists of over 110,000 clones, with just under 95% occurring once and the leading ten covering 12%. About this clone: Its antigen is as yet unknown.

This CDR3 comprises 16 residues. Germline V gene data show CDR1 as MGHRA and CDR2 as YSYEKL. V dropped 4 bases and J dropped 3 bases, with 18 bases sitting between them. The sample in question was peripheral blood, obtained after recovery from COVID-19. The V call is TRBV4-1, the J call TRBJ1-1; D gene ambiguous. The TCR originated in an adult who had recovered from COVID-19. CDR3 residues: CASSPGPGYGDTEAFF. As DNA, the CDR3 is TGCGCCAGCAGCCCCGGGCCTGGGTACGGGGACACTGAAGCTTTCTTT.